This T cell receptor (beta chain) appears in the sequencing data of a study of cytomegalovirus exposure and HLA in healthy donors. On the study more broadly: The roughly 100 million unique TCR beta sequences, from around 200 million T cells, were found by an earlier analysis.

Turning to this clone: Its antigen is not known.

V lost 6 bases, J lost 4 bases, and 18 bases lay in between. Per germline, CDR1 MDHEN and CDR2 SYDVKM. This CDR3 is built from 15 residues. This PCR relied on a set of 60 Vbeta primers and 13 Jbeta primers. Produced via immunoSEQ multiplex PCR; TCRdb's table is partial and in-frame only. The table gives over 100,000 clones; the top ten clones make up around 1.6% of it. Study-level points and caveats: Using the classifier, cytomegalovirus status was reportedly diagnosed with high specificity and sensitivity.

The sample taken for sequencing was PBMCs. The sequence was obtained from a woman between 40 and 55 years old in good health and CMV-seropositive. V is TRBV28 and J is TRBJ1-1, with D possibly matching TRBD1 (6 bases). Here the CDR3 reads CASRTAGVGSTEAFF. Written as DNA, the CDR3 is TGTGCCAGCAGAACGGCAGGGGTTGGCAGCACTGAAGCTTTCTTT.